This T cell receptor beta chain was identified during a study of Ad26.COV2.S vaccination and SARS-CoV-2 variants. Treatment specified: 15 to 20 received Ad26.COV2.S at low or high dose, single or two shots; about five received placebo; per-sample allocation not given. Following the first vaccine or placebo injection, samples were taken on day 63. The repertoire was sequenced with immunoSEQ multiplex PCR; TCRdb's copy has only in-frame clones and lacks some. The repertoire holds 200,000 to 300,000 clones, roughly 89% seen once, with 2.9% in the top ten. This clone showed up just once. The specimen comprised peripheral blood, sampled in a trial of Ad26.COV2.S vaccine versus placebo. This sequence originates from a person between 18 and 65 years old who received the Ad26.COV2.S COVID-19 vaccine or a placebo.

As DNA, the CDR3 is TGTGCCAGCAAAGGACGGAACTATGGCTACACCTTC. Its protein is CASKGRNYGYTF. V gene TRBV25-1 combines with J gene TRBJ1-2, with D uncertain. Germline V gene data show CDR1 as MGHDK and CDR2 as SYGVNS. The CDR3 totals 12 residues. The ends were cut back, 7 bases at V and 2 bases at J, with 8 bases in the middle.